This TCR beta chain was recorded in a study of human T cells and chemical hapten exposure. Study-level background: Sensitization was performed using 2% DPC on a roughly 2 cm by roughly 2 cm upper inner arm skin site. Alopecia areata, totalis or universalis affected patients who were mostly female.

Whole-study results and caveats: Donor immune responses may differ from healthy people's, since all donors had alopecia.

TCRdb re-called the RACE reads through MiXCR, storing one row per CDR3 protein. The table has 300,000 to 450,000 distinct CDR3 sequences, less than 6.5% seen once. CDR1 is SNHLY and CDR2 is FYNNEI in the germline V gene. The CDR3 is made up of 13 amino acids. V shed 6 bases and J 5 bases; nucleotides not matched to a gene: 6. Noted time point: pre-sensitization, week 0. Indicated treatment: therapeutic diphenylcyclopropenone sensitization with weekly scalp DPC. In its sample, this clonotype was seen many times. What it binds is not known. V usage is TRBV2 and J usage is TRBJ1-1; 7 bases align to TRBD1. The sample in question was whole blood, obtained in connection with sensitization to the hapten diphenylcyclopropenone (DPC). The source is a woman aged 45-59 years with alopecia areata. Some clones in this sample may be carry-over from other donors' samples. The chain's CDR3 is CASRPRGSTEAFF. The CDR3 DNA reads as TGTGCCAGCAGACCCAGGGGGTCGACTGAAGCTTTCTTT.